Below are 30 T cell receptor beta chains sequenced from a single sample in a study of cytomegalovirus exposure and HLA in healthy donors. Some clones are missing from TCRdb's copy, which holds only in-frame ones; the method was immunoSEQ multiplex PCR. The sample comprises roughly 150,000 clones, about 95% of which are singletons, and 0.8% to 0.95% rests with the top ten. Sequenced: PBMCs. The receptors originated from a woman aged 18-30 years in good health and CMV-seronegative.

The chain has TRBV27 and TRBJ1-3; D gene ambiguous. Trimming took 2 bases from V and 8 from J, leaving 16 bases between them. Germline lookup yields CDR1 MNHEY and CDR2 SMNVEV (reference sequence). The CDR3 length is 15 residues. CDR3 loop: CASSLRGIGEYTIYF. CDR3 bases: TGTGCCAGCAGTTTAAGAGGAATTGGAGAATACACCATATATTTT.

J is TRBJ1-2 and V is TRBV6-5; TRBD1 agrees at 8 bases. The CDR3 covers 13 residues. Germline CDR1 reads MNHEY; CDR2 reads SVGAGI. V trimming: 8 bases; J trimming: 3 bases; junction bases outside the gene matches: 5. The CDR3 DNA is TGTGCCAGCGTAGGCAGGGGGCACTATGGCTACACCTTC. It translates to CASVGRGHYGYTF.

V is TRBV11-3 and J is TRBJ2-1, with 7 bases aligning to TRBD1. In germline, CDR1 is SGHNT, CDR2 YENEEA. V trimming: 0 bases; J trimming: 3 bases; junction bases outside the gene matches: 2. The CDR3 is made up of 15 amino acids. Here the CDR3 reads CASSLEGDSYNEQFF. CDR3 sequence (DNA): TGTGCCAGCAGCTTAGAGGGGGACAGCTACAATGAGCAGTTCTTC.

The chain is built from TRBV5-4 and TRBJ1-2; TRBD1 agrees at 8 bases. The CDR3 is 16 residues long. The junction had 9 bases not matched to a gene; V was cut back by 2 bases and J by 3 bases. Looked up from germline, CDR1 is SGHNT and CDR2 is YYREEE (reference sequence). CDR3 protein: CASSFDSRQGHYGYTF. For the CDR3, the DNA is TGTGCCAGCAGCTTCGATTCGCGACAGGGGCACTATGGCTACACCTTC. The whole variable domain, filled in from reference TRBV5-4 and TRBJ1-2, reads ETGVTQSPTHLIKTRGQQVTLRCSSQSGHNTVSWYQQALGQGPQFIFQYYREEENGRGNFPPRFSGLQFPNYSSELNVNALELDDSALYLCASSFDSRQGHYGYTFGSGTRLTVV.

The rearrangement uses TRBV19 and TRBJ1-1; 7 bases align to TRBD1. The germline CDR1 and CDR2 sequences are LNHDA and SQIVND (reference sequence). V lost 9 bases, J lost 1 base, and 8 bases stayed unmatched. The CDR3 is 14 residues long. This chain's CDR3 is CARPLGQPNTEAFF. The CDR3 nucleotides read TGTGCCAGGCCCCTGGGACAGCCGAACACTGAAGCTTTCTTT. Full variable domain (rest looked up from reference TRBV19 and TRBJ1-1): DGGITQSPKYLFRKEGQNVTLSCEQNLNHDAMYWYRQDPGQGLRLIYYSQIVNDFQKGDIAEGYSVSREKKESFPLTVTSAQKNPTAFYLCARPLGQPNTEAFFGQGTRLTVV.

As DNA, the CDR3 is TGTGCCACCTCCGAGGCCAGGGGACGAAATCAGCCCCAGCATTTT. The encoded protein is CATSEARGRNQPQHF. The chain employs TRBV19 and TRBJ1-5; possible D gene TRBD1, 6 bases. Between the trimmed V and J ends, which lost 10 bases and 4 bases, there was a span of 20 bases. The CDR3 sequence is 15 residues long. Germline V gene sequence: CDR1 LNHDA, CDR2 SQIVND (reference sequence).

This chain links TRBV5-6 with TRBJ1-5; 11 bases line up with TRBD1. Germline V gene sequence: CDR1 SGHDT, CDR2 YYEEEE. The trim removed 2 bases at V and 3 bases at J, leaving 4 bases unmatched. The CDR3 loop spans 16 amino acids. The CDR3 DNA reads TGTGCCAGCAGCTTCGGGACAGGGGGTTTCAATCAGCCCCAGCATTTT. Translated, it gives CASSFGTGGFNQPQHF.

The V call is TRBV6-6, the J call TRBJ1-1; 9 bases are shared with TRBD1. Unmatched junction bases numbered 8, after V lost 6 bases and J lost 12 bases. The CDR3 runs 12 residues. Germline lookup yields CDR1 MNHNY and CDR2 SVGAGI (reference sequence). The CDR3 coding sequence is TGTGCCAGCAGCCCCGGGGACAGGGTAACTTTCTTT. Translated, it gives CASSPGDRVTFF.

The rearrangement joins TRBV2 to TRBJ2-6; the match to TRBD1 covers 9 bases. The germline V gene encodes CDR1 SNHLY and CDR2 FYNNEI. The CDR3 length is 18 residues. V trimming: 5 bases; J trimming: 1 base; junction bases outside the gene matches: 9. Here the CDR3 reads CASSSQGAAPSGANVLTF. CDR3 DNA sequence: TGTGCCAGCAGTTCACAGGGGGCTGCCCCGTCTGGGGCCAACGTCCTGACTTTC.

This CDR3 is CARYDRVASPLHF. DNA of the CDR3: TGTGCCAGATACGACAGGGTTGCTTCACCCCTCCACTTT. V is TRBV7-5 and J is TRBJ1-6; TRBD1, as called in the table, went unchecked against the DNA. TRBV7-5 corresponds to a pseudogene. The CDR3 consists of 13 residues.

The chain is built from TRBV7-8 and TRBJ2-2; possibly TRBD2 for D (6 bases). This CDR3 spans 18 amino acids. V lost 2 bases, J lost 6 bases, and 22 bases lay in between. The germline CDR1 and CDR2 sequences are SGHVS and FQNEAQ. The CDR3 loop reads CASSLNGGGALGAGELFF. CDR3 sequence (DNA): TGTGCCAGCAGCTTAAACGGAGGCGGGGCGCTAGGTGCCGGGGAGCTGTTTTTT. The full variable domain, with the rest looked up from reference TRBV7-8 and TRBJ2-2, is GAGVSQSPRYKVAKRGQDVALRCDPISGHVSLFWYQQALGQGPEFLTYFQNEAQLDKSGLPSDRFFAERPEGSVSTLKIQRTQQEDSAVYLCASSLNGGGALGAGELFFGEGSRLTVL.

This sequence joins TRBV2 and TRBJ1-5, with D possibly being TRBD1 (5 bases). The germline CDR1 and CDR2 sequences are SNHLY and FYNNEI. V was trimmed by 2 bases and J by 4 bases, leaving 9 bases between them. CDR3 size: 14 residues. CDR3 sequence reads: CASSEYGGNQPQHF. CDR3 nucleotide sequence: TGTGCCAGCAGTGAATATGGGGGGAATCAGCCCCAGCATTTT.

This clone appeared once. The chain combines TRBV4-1 with TRBJ1-5; the D gene is possibly TRBD1 (5 bases). CDR1 is MGHRA and CDR2 is YSYEKL in the germline V gene. The V and J ends lost 0 bases and 5 bases respectively, with 11 bases between them. This CDR3 has 15 amino acids. Here the CDR3 reads CASSQEASRDQPQHF. The DNA of the CDR3 is TGCGCCAGCAGCCAAGAGGCCAGCAGGGATCAGCCCCAGCATTTT.

This chain uses TRBV6-7 with TRBJ2-2; 7 nucleotides align to TRBD2. TRBV6-7 is identified as an open reading frame with a role that is uncertain. The CDR3 has 17 residues. V was pared by 2 bases and J by 7 bases, with 13 bases of the junction left unmatched. CDR3 loop: CASSYPYQAGRRGELFF. In nucleotides, the CDR3 is TGTGCCAGCAGTTACCCGTATCAAGCGGGACGGCGCGGGGAGCTGTTTTTT.

V usage is TRBV7-6 and J usage is TRBJ2-7; no clear D gene. Germline values: CDR1 SGHVS, CDR2 FNYEAQ. V dropped 1 base and J dropped 1 base, with 5 bases sitting between them. The CDR3 length is 13 residues. Written as DNA, the CDR3 is TGTGCCAGCAGCTTAGGAGTTTCCTACGAGCAGTACTTC. Translating gives CASSLGVSYEQYF.

The V and J genes are TRBV7-2 and TRBJ2-5; D gene ambiguous. Germline V gives CDR1 SGHTA, CDR2 FQGNSA. This CDR3 is 13 amino acids long. V was pared by 4 bases and J by 2 bases, with 8 bases between. This CDR3 reads CASSSTLQETQYF. The CDR3 coding sequence is TGTGCCAGCAGCTCGACATTACAAGAGACCCAGTACTTC.

The chain employs TRBV19 and TRBJ1-5, with D unresolved. The ends were cut back, 0 bases at V and 0 bases at J, with 6 bases in the middle. CDR3 length: 15 residues. Germline CDR1 is LNHDA and CDR2 is SQIVND (reference sequence). The CDR3 region has the DNA TGTGCCAGTAGTATAGATCGGGGTAGCAATCAGCCCCAGCATTTT. This encodes CASSIDRGSNQPQHF.

The rearrangement joins TRBV5-6 to TRBJ1-2, with TRBD1 as a possible D gene (5 bases). Germline CDR1 reads SGHDT; CDR2 reads YYEEEE. V lost 4 bases to trimming and J lost 2 bases, with 9 bases between them. The CDR3 is 13 amino acids. The CDR3: CASSVDSNYGYTF. The CDR3 DNA reads TGTGCCAGCAGCGTAGACAGCAACTATGGCTACACCTTC. The full variable domain, with the rest looked up from reference TRBV5-6 and TRBJ1-2, is DAGVTQSPTHLIKTRGQQVTLRCSPKSGHDTVSWYQQALGQGPQFIFQYYEEEERQRGNFPDRFSGHQFPNYSSELNVNALLLGDSALYLCASSVDSNYGYTFGSGTRLTVV.

The chain carries TRBV19 and TRBJ1-4; D may be TRBD1 (5 bases). V was shortened by 8 bases and J by 3 bases, with 10 bases between the two germline ends. Per germline, CDR1 LNHDA and CDR2 SQIVND (reference sequence). This CDR3 contains 13 residues. The DNA for the CDR3 is TGTGCCAGTCGCGGGGCGCCTAATGAAAAACTGTTTTTT. Residues: CASRGAPNEKLFF.

The V gene is TRBV6-1, the J gene TRBJ2-5; D possibly corresponds to TRBD1 (6 bases). V was clipped by 4 bases and J by 0 bases, with 6 bases between them. CDR1 is MNHNS, CDR2 SASEGT, per germline. CDR3 length equals 13 residues. In nucleotides, the CDR3 is TGTGCCAGCAGTGCAGGGGACCAAGAGACCCAGTACTTC. It translates to CASSAGDQETQYF.

J is TRBJ1-1 and V is TRBV10-3; the match to TRBD1 covers 12 bases. CDR3 length: 16 amino acids. V dropped 3 bases and J dropped 5; count of bases not matched to a gene: 7. CDR1 and CDR2 (germline): ENHRY, SYGVKD. The CDR3 region has the DNA TGTGCCATCAGTGACCCCCCGGGACAGGGGGCGACTGAAGCTTTCTTT. Amino acids: CAISDPPGQGATEAFF.

The gene calls are TRBV18 and TRBJ1-4; D is perhaps TRBD1 (6 bases). V lost 8 bases and J 0 bases, leaving 10 bases between the germline ends. This CDR3 contains 14 residues. Germline CDR1 reads KGHSH; CDR2 reads LQKENI. The CDR3 sequence is CASTPGATNEKLFF. CDR3 coding DNA: TGTGCCAGCACCCCAGGGGCAACTAATGAAAAACTGTTTTTT.

The V gene is TRBV30, the J gene TRBJ2-2; the D gene is possibly TRBD2 (6 bases). Between the trimmed V and J ends, which lost 4 bases and 2 bases, there was a span of 11 bases. The CDR3 consists of 14 residues. The V gene's germline CDR1 is GTSNPN and CDR2 SVGIG (reference sequence). CDR3 in DNA: TGTGCCTGGAACCGGGACTCTAACACCGGGGAGCTGTTTTTT. It yields the protein CAWNRDSNTGELFF.

V and J are TRBV5-1 and TRBJ2-7; TRBD2 matches at 12 bases. The CDR3 contains 16 residues. The V gene's germline CDR1 is SGHRS and CDR2 YFSETQ. Trimming cost V 0 bases and J 2 bases; bases outside gene matches: 3. CDR3 residues: CASSLGASGGAYEQYF. The CDR3 DNA follows: TGCGCCAGCAGCTTGGGGGCTAGCGGGGGGGCCTACGAGCAGTACTTC.

This chain joins TRBV4-2 and TRBJ2-7, with 7 bases fitting TRBD1. The ends lost 4 bases at V and 2 bases at J; junction bases unmatched: 5. Per the germline V gene, CDR1 is LGHNA and CDR2 is YNFKEQ. The CDR3 totals 14 residues. In DNA form, the CDR3 reads TGTGCCAGCAGCCCCCGGGACAGACCCTACGAGCAGTACTTC. Translation gives CASSPRDRPYEQYF.

The chain combines TRBV21-1 with TRBJ2-7; the tabulated D call, TRBD1, remains unverified against the DNA. TRBV21-1 is recorded as a pseudogene. CDR3 length: 15 residues. The CDR3 DNA reads TGTGCCAGCAGCGCCCACGACCACAGCTCCTACGAGCAGTACTTC. This sequence encodes CASSAHDHSSYEQYF.

The chain employs TRBV15 and TRBJ1-5, with 8 bases lining up with TRBD1. CDR1 and CDR2 from the germline V gene are LNHNV and YYDKDF (reference sequence). Trimming took 4 bases from V and 2 from J; bases not matched to a gene: 10. The CDR3 spans 17 residues. CDR3 nucleotide sequence: TGTGCCACCAGCACAGACAGGGGTGTGATTGGCAATCAGCCCCAGCATTTT. As protein: CATSTDRGVIGNQPQHF.

V gene TRBV5-1 combines with J gene TRBJ2-3; TRBD2 aligns across 11 bases. CDR3 length: 15 amino acids. J was trimmed by 1 base and V by 2 bases; bases with no gene match: 0. CDR1 is SGHRS, CDR2 YFSETQ, per germline. DNA for the CDR3: TGCGCCAGCAGCTTTAGCGGGGGGGGCACAGATACGCAGTATTTT. Residues: CASSFSGGGTDTQYF. Using reference TRBV5-1 and TRBJ2-3 for the parts outside the CDR3, the full variable domain is KAGVTQTPRYLIKTRGQQVTLSCSPISGHRSVSWYQQTPGQGLQFLFEYFSETQRNKGNFPGRFSGRQFSNSRSEMNVSTLELGDSALYLCASSFSGGGTDTQYFGPGTRLTVL.

This sequence joins TRBV9 and TRBJ1-2; D may be TRBD1 (6 bases). Germline lookup yields CDR1 SGDLS and CDR2 YYNGEE. V dropped 0 bases and J dropped 3 bases, with 6 bases sitting between them. This CDR3 is built from 13 residues. CDR3 coding DNA: TGTGCCAGCAGCGTAGACAGGGACTATGGCTACACCTTC. This gives the protein CASSVDRDYGYTF.

The chain couples TRBV2 to TRBJ1-1, with D perhaps TRBD1 (5 bases). The CDR3 length is 11 residues. CDR1 is SNHLY and CDR2 is FYNNEI in the germline V gene. Deletions cut 9 bases from V and 7 bases from J, with 12 bases between. CDR3 bases: TGTGCCAGTAACAGGAAGGGTGAAGCTTTCTTT. This gives the protein CASNRKGEAFF.